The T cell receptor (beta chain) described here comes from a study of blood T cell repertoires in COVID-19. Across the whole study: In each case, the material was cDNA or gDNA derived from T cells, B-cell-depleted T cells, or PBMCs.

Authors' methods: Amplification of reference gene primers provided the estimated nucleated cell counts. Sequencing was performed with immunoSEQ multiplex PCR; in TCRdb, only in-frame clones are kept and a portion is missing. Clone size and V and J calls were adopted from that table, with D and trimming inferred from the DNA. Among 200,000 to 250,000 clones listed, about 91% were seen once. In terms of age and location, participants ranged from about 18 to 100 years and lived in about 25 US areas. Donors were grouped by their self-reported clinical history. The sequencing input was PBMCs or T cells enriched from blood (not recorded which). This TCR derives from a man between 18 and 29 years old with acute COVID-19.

The CDR3 DNA reads as TGTGCCAGCAGGGCCGATAGCGGGAATCCTAAGGCCGGGGAGCTGTTTTTT. This sequence encodes CASRADSGNPKAGELFF. The chain joins TRBV28 to TRBJ2-2, with 8 positions matching TRBD2. J lost 6 bases, V lost 6 bases, and 15 bases had no gene match. The germline CDR1 and CDR2 sequences are MDHEN and SYDVKM. The CDR3 loop spans 17 amino acids.